Presented here are 21 T cell receptor beta chains from one specimen sequenced in a study of CD8 T cells in Susac syndrome. RNA in amounts of roughly 0.5 to 1 ug was reverse transcribed with random hexamers. Via MiXCR, TCRdb re-called the immunoSEQ multiplex PCR reads, giving one row per CDR3 protein. The sample carries 25,000 to 30,000 distinct CDR3 sequences, 90% to 95% recorded once. The specimen sequenced was CD8+ T cells from PBMCs. Every receptor here comes from a human donor in good health.

The chain joins TRBV6-2 or TRBV6-3 to TRBJ2-3, with 8 bases aligning to TRBD1. Germline CDR1 reads MNHEY; CDR2 reads SVGEGT. After removal of 4 bases from V and 4 bases from J, the junction contained 10 bases not matched to a gene. The CDR3 is 16 amino acids. CDR3 sequence: CASSFVPDRAPDTQYF. The CDR3 DNA follows: TGTGCCAGCAGTTTCGTACCGGACAGGGCCCCAGATACGCAGTATTTT.

This chain connects TRBV20-1 to TRBJ1-1; TRBD1 aligns across 8 bases. Per the germline V gene, CDR1 is DFQATT and CDR2 is SNEGSKA (reference sequence). The CDR3 consists of 16 residues. V lost 5 bases to trimming and J lost 0 bases; unmatched junction nucleotides: 11. CDR3 loop: CSAQFIADRVNTEAFF. The CDR3 DNA sequence: TGCAGTGCTCAATTCATTGCGGACAGGGTGAACACTGAAGCTTTCTTT.

The gene calls are TRBV27 and TRBJ1-5, with TRBD1 matching over 7 bases. Unmatched junction bases numbered 7, after V lost 5 bases and J lost 6 bases. Germline V lookup: CDR1 MNHEY, CDR2 SMNVEV (reference sequence). CDR3 length: 14 residues. The CDR3 reads CASSHDRAVQPQHF. CDR3 in DNA: TGTGCCAGCAGTCATGACAGGGCGGTTCAGCCCCAGCATTTT.

The chain employs TRBV5-6 and TRBJ2-7; D tentatively fits TRBD1 or TRBD2 (5 bases each). Germline-derived CDR1 and CDR2 are SGHDT and YYEEEE. The V gene lost 2 bases and the J gene lost 4 bases, with 19 bases spanning the gap. This CDR3 comprises 16 residues. CDR3 residues: CASSFLTGTLQYEQYF. In DNA form, the CDR3 reads TGTGCCAGCAGCTTCCTCACCGGGACCCTTCAATACGAGCAGTACTTC.

V gene TRBV2 combines with J gene TRBJ2-1, with D perhaps TRBD2 (7 bases). Germline V gene sequence: CDR1 SNHLY, CDR2 FYNNEI. V shed 4 bases and J shed 2 bases, with 12 bases lying between them. The CDR3 loop spans 15 amino acids. In DNA form, the CDR3 reads TGTGCCAGCAGTGCCGGGCGGGGGCCCTACAATGAGCAGTTCTTC. As protein: CASSAGRGPYNEQFF. Based on the CDR3 plus reference TRBV2 and TRBJ2-1, the full variable domain is EPEVTQTPSHQVTQMGQEVILRCVPISNHLYFYWYRQILGQKVEFLVSFYNNEISEKSEIFDDQFSVERPDGSNFTLKIRSTKLEDSAMYFCASSAGRGPYNEQFFGPGTRLTVL.

The gene calls are TRBV6-2 or TRBV6-3 and TRBJ2-2, with D unresolved. Trimming shortened V by 2 bases and J by 5 bases, and 9 bases separated the two germline ends. Germline lookup yields CDR1 MNHEY and CDR2 SVGEGT. This CDR3 region has 14 residues. CDR3 amino acids: CASSYRAETGELFF. The CDR3 DNA sequence: TGTGCCAGCAGTTACAGGGCAGAAACCGGGGAGCTGTTTTTT.

V usage is TRBV9 and J usage is TRBJ2-3; no clear D. CDR1 and CDR2 (germline): SGDLS, YYNGEE. Trimming took off 0 bases at V and 3 bases at J, with 11 bases between the two ends. The CDR3 has 15 amino acids. As DNA, the CDR3 is TGTGCCAGCAGCGTAGAGGGTTCGATTACAGATACGCAGTATTTT. Residues: CASSVEGSITDTQYF. The variable domain in full, with the rest retrieved from reference TRBV9 and TRBJ2-3, is DSGVTQTPKHLITATGQRVTLRCSPRSGDLSVYWYQQSLDQGLQFLIQYYNGEERAKGNILERFSAQQFPDLHSELNLSSLELGDSALYFCASSVEGSITDTQYFGPGTRLTVL.

The chain combines TRBV7-6 with TRBJ2-5, with 14 bases lining up with TRBD2. Germline V lookup: CDR1 SGHVS, CDR2 FNYEAQ. With 5 bases clipped from V and 4 bases from J, the junction kept 9 bases outside the gene matches. The CDR3 contains 17 residues. CDR3 residues: CASSPSTSGGAGETQYF. The DNA of the CDR3 is TGTGCCAGCAGCCCATCGACTAGCGGGGGGGCCGGAGAGACCCAGTACTTC.

The rearrangement uses TRBV27 and TRBJ1-2, with 9 bases identical to TRBD1. This CDR3 has 16 residues. V lost 7 bases, J lost 4 bases, and 13 bases stayed unmatched. CDR1 MNHEY and CDR2 SMNVEV come from the germline V gene (reference sequence). CDR3 amino acids: CASKGPTGGGGYGYTF. The CDR3 DNA reads as TGTGCCAGCAAGGGGCCGACAGGGGGTGGGGGCTATGGCTACACCTTC.

This chain uses TRBV20-1 with TRBJ2-3; TRBD2 might be the D (5 bases). Germline values: CDR1 DFQATT, CDR2 SNEGSKA (reference sequence). This CDR3 has 14 amino acids. The V end lost 0 bases, the J end lost 1 base, and 8 bases lay between the germline ends. DNA for the CDR3: TGCAGTGCTAGAGACTTAGCGCGCACAGATACGCAGTATTTT. Protein: CSARDLARTDTQYF.

The sample holds one count of this clonotype. The chain employs TRBV6-2 or TRBV6-3 and TRBJ1-2; 7 bases agree with TRBD1. V trimming: 4 bases; J trimming: 4 bases; junction bases outside the gene matches: 12. This CDR3 region has 16 residues. In germline, CDR1 is MNHEY, CDR2 SVGEGT. DNA of the CDR3: TGTGCCAGCAGTTTTCTGCGTACAGGGGAAATCTATGGCTACACCTTC. Encoded protein: CASSFLRTGEIYGYTF.

The chain uses TRBV18 and TRBJ2-3, with 10 bases identical to TRBD2. The CDR3 is 15 residues long. The junction had 10 bases not matched to a gene; V was cut back by 6 bases and J by 7 bases. CDR1 and CDR2 from the germline V gene are KGHSH and LQKENI. CDR3 in amino acids: CASSQGAGGPNTQYF. CDR3 DNA: TGTGCCAGCTCCCAGGGAGCGGGGGGGCCTAATACGCAGTATTTT. The full variable domain, with the rest looked up from reference TRBV18 and TRBJ2-3, is NAGVMQNPRHLVRRRGQEARLRCSPMKGHSHVYWYRQLPEEGLKFMVYLQKENIIDESGMPKERFSAEFPKEGPSILRIQQVVRGDSAAYFCASSQGAGGPNTQYFGPGTRLTVL.

The V and J genes are TRBV6-4 and TRBJ1-1, with D hard to call. Germline CDR1 reads MRHNA; CDR2 reads SNTAGT. CDR3 length equals 14 residues. Deletions cut 5 bases from V and 4 bases from J, with 14 bases between. The CDR3 sequence is CASSREGVGTEAFF. The CDR3 nucleotides read TGTGCCAGCAGTCGGGAGGGCGTCGGCACTGAAGCTTTCTTT.

The chain employs TRBV29-1 and TRBJ2-1; D is perhaps TRBD1 (7 bases). The CDR3 consists of 15 residues. Trimming shortened V by 5 bases and J by 4 bases, and 18 bases separated the two germline ends. From germline, CDR1 is SQVTM and CDR2 ANQGSEA. CDR3: CSVLPSGGRYNEQFF. Written as DNA, the CDR3 is TGCAGCGTTTTACCTTCAGGGGGGAGGTACAATGAGCAGTTCTTC.

A few counts support this clonotype. This chain's CDR3 is CASRARGGHEQYF. In DNA form, the CDR3 reads TGTGCCAGTCGGGCCCGAGGAGGCCACGAGCAGTACTTC. This chain uses TRBV6-6 with TRBJ2-7; D may be TRBD2 (5 bases). The CDR3 length is 13 residues. V shed 9 bases and J shed 5 bases, with 17 bases lying between them. Germline V gene lookup returns CDR1 MNHNY and CDR2 SVGAGI (reference sequence).

The chain recombines TRBV27 with TRBJ1-5; possibly TRBD1 for D (5 bases). Germline V lookup: CDR1 MNHEY, CDR2 SMNVEV (reference sequence). V was shortened by 3 bases and J by 4 bases, with 7 bases between the two germline ends. CDR3 length: 13 residues. The CDR3 reads CASSFWGNQPQHF. The CDR3 bases are TGTGCCAGCAGTTTTTGGGGGAATCAGCCCCAGCATTTT.

The rearrangement links TRBV6-4 to TRBJ2-3; 9 nucleotides match TRBD2. The CDR3 is made up of 14 amino acids. The germline gives CDR1 MRHNA, CDR2 SNTAGT. V was clipped by 2 bases and J by 4 bases; unmatched bases: 1. The CDR3 sequence is CASSDGGGADTQYF. The CDR3 region has the DNA TGTGCCAGCAGTGACGGCGGGGGGGCAGATACGCAGTATTTT.

V and J are TRBV27 and TRBJ2-5; 9 nucleotides agree with TRBD1. Per germline, CDR1 MNHEY and CDR2 SMNVEV (reference sequence). CDR3 length: 14 amino acids. The V gene end was trimmed by 6 bases and the J gene end by 3 bases; junction bases not matched to a gene: 5. In nucleotides, the CDR3 is TGTGCCAGCAGGTCCTGGGACAGGGAAGAGACCCAGTACTTC. The encoded protein is CASRSWDREETQYF.

The rearrangement uses TRBV2 and TRBJ2-3; TRBD2 matches 9 bases. CDR3 length: 15 residues. Germline V gene sequence: CDR1 SNHLY, CDR2 FYNNEI. J was trimmed by 1 base and V by 10 bases; bases with no gene match: 9. CDR3 region: CAIEGGTSRTDTQYF. The CDR3, as DNA: TGTGCCATAGAGGGAGGGACTAGCCGCACAGATACGCAGTATTTT.

CDR3 nucleotides: TGTGCCAGCAGCCCGACGCCGGGGCCTCATGAAAAACTGTTTTTT. It codes for CASSPTPGPHEKLFF. The gene calls are TRBV5-5 and TRBJ1-4; D is perhaps TRBD1 (5 bases). Germline CDR1 is SGHKS and CDR2 is YYEKEE (reference sequence). Trimming took 4 bases from V and 6 from J, leaving 16 bases between them. This CDR3 has 15 residues. Full variable domain (missing parts from reference TRBV5-5 and TRBJ1-4): DAGVTQSPTHLIKTRGQQVTLRCSPISGHKSVSWYQQVLGQGPQFIFQYYEKEERGRGNFPDRFSARQFPNYSSELNVNALLLGDSALYLCASSPTPGPHEKLFFGSGTQLSVL.

V and J are TRBV9 and TRBJ1-3; D not certain. V shed 7 bases and J shed 0 bases, with 11 bases lying between them. The length of the CDR3 is 14 residues. Germline V CDR1 and CDR2: SGDLS, YYNGEE. The CDR3 DNA follows: TGTGCCAGCGGTCAATCAATCTCTGGAAACACCATATATTTT. This translates into CASGQSISGNTIYF. The full variable domain, rest sourced from reference TRBV9 and TRBJ1-3, is DSGVTQTPKHLITATGQRVTLRCSPRSGDLSVYWYQQSLDQGLQFLIQYYNGEERAKGNILERFSAQQFPDLHSELNLSSLELGDSALYFCASGQSISGNTIYFGEGSWLTVV.